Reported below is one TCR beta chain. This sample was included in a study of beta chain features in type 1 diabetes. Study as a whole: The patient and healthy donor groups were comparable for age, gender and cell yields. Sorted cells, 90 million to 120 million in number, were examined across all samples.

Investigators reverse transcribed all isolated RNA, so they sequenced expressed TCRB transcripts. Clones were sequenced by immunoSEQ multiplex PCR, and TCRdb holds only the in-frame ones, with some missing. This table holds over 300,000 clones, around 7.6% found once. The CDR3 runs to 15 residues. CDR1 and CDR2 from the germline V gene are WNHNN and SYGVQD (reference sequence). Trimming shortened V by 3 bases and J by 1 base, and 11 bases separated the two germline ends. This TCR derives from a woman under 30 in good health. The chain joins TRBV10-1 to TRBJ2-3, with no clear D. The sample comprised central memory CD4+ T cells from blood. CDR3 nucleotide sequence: TGCGCCAGCAGTGACAAGGGCGGAGGCACAGATACGCAGTATTTT. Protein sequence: CASSDKGGGTDTQYF.